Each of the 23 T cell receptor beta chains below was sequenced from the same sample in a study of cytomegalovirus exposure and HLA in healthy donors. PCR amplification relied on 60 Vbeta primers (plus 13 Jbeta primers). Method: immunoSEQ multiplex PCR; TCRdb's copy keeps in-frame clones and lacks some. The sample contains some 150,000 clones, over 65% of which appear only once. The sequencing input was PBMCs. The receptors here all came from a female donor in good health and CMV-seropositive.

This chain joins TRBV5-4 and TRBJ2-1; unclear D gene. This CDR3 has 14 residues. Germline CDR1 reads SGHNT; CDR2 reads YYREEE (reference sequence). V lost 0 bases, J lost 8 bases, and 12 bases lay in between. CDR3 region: CASSLAGPFDEQFF. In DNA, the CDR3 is TGTGCCAGCAGCTTGGCCGGTCCGTTCGATGAGCAGTTCTTC.

The CDR3 region has the DNA TGTGCCAGCAGCTTTTTGGAGGGACTTAGCAATCAGCCCCAGCATTTT. Encoded protein: CASSFLEGLSNQPQHF. This chain connects TRBV7-3 to TRBJ1-5; possible D gene TRBD1, 5 bases. The CDR3 covers 16 residues. Germline V gene data show CDR1 as SGHTA and CDR2 as FQGTGA. Trimming left V 3 bases short and J 0 bases short, with 12 bases between.

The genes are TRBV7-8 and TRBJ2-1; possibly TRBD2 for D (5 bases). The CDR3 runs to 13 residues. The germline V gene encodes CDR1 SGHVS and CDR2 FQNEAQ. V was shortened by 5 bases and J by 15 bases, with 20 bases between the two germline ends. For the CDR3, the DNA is TGTGCCAGCAGCCCCAGTTCCGGGGTTAGTCGGTTCTTC. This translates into CASSPSSGVSRFF.

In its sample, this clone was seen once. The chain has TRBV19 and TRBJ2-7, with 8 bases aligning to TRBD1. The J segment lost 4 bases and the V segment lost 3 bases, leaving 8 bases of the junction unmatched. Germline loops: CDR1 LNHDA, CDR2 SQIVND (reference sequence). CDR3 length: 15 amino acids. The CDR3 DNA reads TGTGCCAGTAGTATGACAGGGGCGAAGGTTTACGAGCAGTACTTC. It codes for CASSMTGAKVYEQYF.

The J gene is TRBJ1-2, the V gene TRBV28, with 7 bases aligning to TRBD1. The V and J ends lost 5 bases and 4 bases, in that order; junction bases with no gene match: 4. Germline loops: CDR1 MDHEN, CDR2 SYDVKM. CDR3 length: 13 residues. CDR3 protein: CASSIQGFYGYTF. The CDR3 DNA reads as TGTGCCAGCAGTATACAGGGGTTCTATGGCTACACCTTC.

CDR3 amino acids: CASRQTSESSYEQYF. The DNA of the CDR3 is TGTGCCAGCAGACAGACTAGCGAGAGCTCCTACGAGCAGTACTTC. The chain is built from TRBV5-6 and TRBJ2-7, with TRBD2 matching 8 bases. Per germline, CDR1 SGHDT and CDR2 YYEEEE. This CDR3 comprises 15 residues. V shed 5 bases and J 0 bases; nucleotides not matched to a gene: 7.

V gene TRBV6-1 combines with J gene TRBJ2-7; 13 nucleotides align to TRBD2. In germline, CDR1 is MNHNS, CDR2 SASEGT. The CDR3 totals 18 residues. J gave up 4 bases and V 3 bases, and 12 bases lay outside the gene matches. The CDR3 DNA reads TGTGCCAGCAGTGATACTAGCGGGGGGGCATTTTTTTTGTACGAGCAGTACTTC. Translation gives CASSDTSGGAFFLYEQYF.

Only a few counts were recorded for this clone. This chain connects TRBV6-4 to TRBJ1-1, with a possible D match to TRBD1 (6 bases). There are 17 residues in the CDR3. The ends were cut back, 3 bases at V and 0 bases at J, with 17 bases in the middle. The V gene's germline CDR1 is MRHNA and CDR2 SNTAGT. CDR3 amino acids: CASSDGGAGGMNTEAFF. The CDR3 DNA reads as TGTGCCAGCAGTGATGGGGGGGCAGGCGGGATGAACACTGAAGCTTTCTTT.

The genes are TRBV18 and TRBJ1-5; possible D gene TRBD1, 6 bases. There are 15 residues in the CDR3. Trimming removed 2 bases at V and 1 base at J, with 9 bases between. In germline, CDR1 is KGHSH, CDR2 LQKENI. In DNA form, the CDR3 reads TGTGCCAGCTCACCATCTGGGACAAGCAATCAGCCCCAGCATTTT. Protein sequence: CASSPSGTSNQPQHF.

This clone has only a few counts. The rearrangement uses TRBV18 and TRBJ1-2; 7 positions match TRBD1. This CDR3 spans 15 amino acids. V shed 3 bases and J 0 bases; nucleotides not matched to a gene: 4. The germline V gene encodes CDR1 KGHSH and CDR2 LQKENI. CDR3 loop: CASSPSTGPNYGYTF. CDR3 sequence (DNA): TGTGCCAGCTCACCCTCGACAGGGCCTAACTATGGCTACACCTTC.

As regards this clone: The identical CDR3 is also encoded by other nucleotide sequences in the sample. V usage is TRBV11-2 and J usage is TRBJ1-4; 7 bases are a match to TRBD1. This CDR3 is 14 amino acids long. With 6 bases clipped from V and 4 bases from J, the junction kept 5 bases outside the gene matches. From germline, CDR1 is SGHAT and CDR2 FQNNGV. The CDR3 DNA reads TGTGCCAGCAGACGGGACAGCGGTAATGAAAAACTGTTTTTT. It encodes CASRRDSGNEKLFF.

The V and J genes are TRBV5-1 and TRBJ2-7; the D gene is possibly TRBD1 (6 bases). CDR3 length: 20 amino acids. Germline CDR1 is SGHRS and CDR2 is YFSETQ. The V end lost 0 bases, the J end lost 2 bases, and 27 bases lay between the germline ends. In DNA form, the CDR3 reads TGCGCCAGCAGCTTGGGGGTTGTGGGACACCACGACACCTATGCCTACGAGCAGTACTTC. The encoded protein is CASSLGVVGHHDTYAYEQYF.

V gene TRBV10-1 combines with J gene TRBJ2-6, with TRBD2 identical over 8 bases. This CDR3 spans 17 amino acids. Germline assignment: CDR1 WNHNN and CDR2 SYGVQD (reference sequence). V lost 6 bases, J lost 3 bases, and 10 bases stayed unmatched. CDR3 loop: CASSPGLAGDGANVLTF. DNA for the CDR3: TGCGCCAGCAGCCCCGGACTAGCCGGGGATGGGGCCAACGTCCTGACTTTC.

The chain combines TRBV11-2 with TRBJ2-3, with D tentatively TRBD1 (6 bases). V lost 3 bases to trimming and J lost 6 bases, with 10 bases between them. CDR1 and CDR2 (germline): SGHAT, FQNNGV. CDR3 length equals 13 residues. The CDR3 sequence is CASSFVTGDTQYF. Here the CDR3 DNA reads TGTGCCAGCAGCTTCGTTACAGGGGATACGCAGTATTTT.

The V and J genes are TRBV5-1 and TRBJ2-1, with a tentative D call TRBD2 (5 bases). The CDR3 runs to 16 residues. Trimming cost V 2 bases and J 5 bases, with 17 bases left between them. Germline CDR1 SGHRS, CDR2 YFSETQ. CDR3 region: CASSFGRASFDNEQFF. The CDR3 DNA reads TGCGCCAGCAGCTTTGGTAGGGCTAGCTTTGACAATGAGCAGTTCTTC.

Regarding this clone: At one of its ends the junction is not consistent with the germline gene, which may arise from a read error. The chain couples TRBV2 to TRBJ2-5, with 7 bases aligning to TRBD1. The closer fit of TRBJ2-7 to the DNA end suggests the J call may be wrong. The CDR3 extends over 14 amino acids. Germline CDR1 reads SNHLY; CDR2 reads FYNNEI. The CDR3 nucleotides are TGTGCCAGCAGGGGGGACAGTGGGTCCTCCGAGCAGTACTTC. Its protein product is CASRGDSGSSEQYF.

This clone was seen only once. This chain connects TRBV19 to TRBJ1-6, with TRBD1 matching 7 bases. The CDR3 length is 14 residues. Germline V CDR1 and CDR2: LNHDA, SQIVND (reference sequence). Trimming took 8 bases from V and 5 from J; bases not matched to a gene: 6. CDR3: CASALGQDNSPLHF. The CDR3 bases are TGTGCCAGTGCCCTCGGACAGGATAATTCACCCCTCCACTTT.

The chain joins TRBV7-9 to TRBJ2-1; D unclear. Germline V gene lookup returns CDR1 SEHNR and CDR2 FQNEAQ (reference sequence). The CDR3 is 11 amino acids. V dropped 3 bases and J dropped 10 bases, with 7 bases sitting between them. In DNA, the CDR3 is TGTGCCAGCAGCTTTTATAGAGAGCAGTTCTTC. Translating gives CASSFYREQFF.

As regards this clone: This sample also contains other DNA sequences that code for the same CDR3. The CDR3 loop is CASSLVQNQPQHF. CDR3 in DNA: TGTGCCAGCAGCTTAGTCCAGAATCAGCCCCAGCATTTT. The chain carries TRBV7-2 and TRBJ1-5; D gene uncertain. V shed 1 base and J shed 4 bases, with 5 bases lying between them. The CDR3 spans 13 residues. Germline V gene data show CDR1 as SGHTA and CDR2 as FQGNSA.

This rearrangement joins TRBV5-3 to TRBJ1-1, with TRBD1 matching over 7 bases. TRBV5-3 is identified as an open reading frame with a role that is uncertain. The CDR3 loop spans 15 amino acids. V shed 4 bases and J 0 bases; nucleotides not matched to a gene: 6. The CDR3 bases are TGTGCCAGAAGCGCAGGGGGATCGATGAACACTGAAGCTTTCTTT. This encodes CARSAGGSMNTEAFF.

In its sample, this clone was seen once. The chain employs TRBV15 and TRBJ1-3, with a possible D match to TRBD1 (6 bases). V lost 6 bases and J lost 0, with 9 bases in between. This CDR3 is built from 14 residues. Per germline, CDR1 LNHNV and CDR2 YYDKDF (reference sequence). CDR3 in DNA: TGTGCCACCAGGCTCAGGGGCTCTGGAAACACCATATATTTT. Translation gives CATRLRGSGNTIYF.

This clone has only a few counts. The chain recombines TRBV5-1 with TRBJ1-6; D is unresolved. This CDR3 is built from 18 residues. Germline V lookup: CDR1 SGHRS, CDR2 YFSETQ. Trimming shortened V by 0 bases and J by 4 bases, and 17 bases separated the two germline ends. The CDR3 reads CASSLEEVLGAYNSPLHF. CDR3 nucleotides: TGCGCCAGCAGCTTGGAGGAGGTTCTGGGAGCTTATAATTCACCCCTCCACTTT.

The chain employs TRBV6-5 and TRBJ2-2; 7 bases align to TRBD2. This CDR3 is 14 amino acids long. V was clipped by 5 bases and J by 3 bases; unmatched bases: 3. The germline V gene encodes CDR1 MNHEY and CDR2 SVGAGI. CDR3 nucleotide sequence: TGTGCCAGCAGTCCGCTAGCGGACACCGGGGAGCTGTTTTTT. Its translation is CASSPLADTGELFF.